One and the same sample provided the 17 T cell receptor beta chains below, sequenced in a study of persistence of HIV-infected CD4 T cells. These receptors' antigens are unknown. Lysates of CMV-infected fibroblasts at about 10 ug/mL stimulated these cells. Responding CD4+ T cells were sorted by upregulation of both CD40 ligand and CD69. The libraries were made with immunoSEQ version 4 in survey mode. Measured with immunoSEQ multiplex PCR; TCRdb has only the in-frame clones, and not every one. Counted here are roughly 20,000 clones, 78% occurring once; the ten biggest clones make up 6.8%. The sequenced sample was CD4+ T cells sorted from PBMCs after approximately 20-hour stimulation, obtained from a patient who received antiretroviral therapy. All receptors come from an adult man with HIV who was CMV-seropositive.

V usage is TRBV11-2 and J usage is TRBJ2-3; 13 bases map to TRBD2. This CDR3 region has 19 residues. Germline V lookup: CDR1 SGHAT, CDR2 FQNNGV. The J segment lost 4 bases and the V segment lost 0 bases, leaving 10 bases of the junction unmatched. For the CDR3, the DNA is TGTGCCAGCAGCTTAGAGCGATATACTAGCGGGGGGGCCCCAGATACGCAGTATTTT. This codes for CASSLERYTSGGAPDTQYF.

V and J are TRBV9 and TRBJ2-6; tentative D call: TRBD2 (6 bases). V gave up 3 bases and J gave up 1 base, with 17 bases separating them. The CDR3 covers 18 residues. Germline CDR1 is SGDLS and CDR2 is YYNGEE. DNA of the CDR3: TGTGCCAGCAGCGGTCGCGCGGGGCGCGGGTCTGGGGCCAACGTCCTGACTTTC. This gives the protein CASSGRAGRGSGANVLTF.

The chain recombines TRBV28 with TRBJ1-2, with D unclear. CDR1 MDHEN and CDR2 SYDVKM come from the germline V gene. Deletions cut 5 bases from V and 4 bases from J, with 14 bases between. The length of the CDR3 is 14 residues. In nucleotides, the CDR3 is TGTGCCAGCAGTCTTATTCCGGGATCCTATGGCTACACCTTC. Residues: CASSLIPGSYGYTF.

V is TRBV19 and J is TRBJ1-4; D not certain. The CDR3 covers 16 residues. Per the germline V gene, CDR1 is LNHDA and CDR2 is SQIVND (reference sequence). Trimming took off 5 bases at V and 0 bases at J, with 13 bases between the two ends. The CDR3 sequence is CASSVTATSTNEKLFF. The CDR3 nucleotides read TGTGCCAGTAGTGTAACAGCAACATCAACTAATGAAAAACTGTTTTTT.

The genes are TRBV11-2 and TRBJ1-2; 9 bases are a match to TRBD1. V dropped 4 bases and J dropped 5; count of bases not matched to a gene: 8. CDR3 length: 15 residues. Looked up from germline, CDR1 is SGHAT and CDR2 is FQNNGV. DNA of the CDR3: TGTGCCAGCAGCTCCAACAGGGGGCGCGGGTATGGCTACACCTTC. Amino acids: CASSSNRGRGYGYTF.

The rearrangement joins TRBV6-5 to TRBJ1-3, with no clear D. The CDR3 extends over 14 amino acids. Per the germline V gene, CDR1 is MNHEY and CDR2 is SVGAGI. V lost 6 bases and J lost 1, with 10 bases in between. The CDR3 here is CASRIQISGNTIYF. DNA for the CDR3: TGTGCCAGCAGGATTCAGATATCTGGAAACACCATATATTTT.

About this clone itself: Other DNA sequences in this sample translate to the same CDR3. The chain carries TRBV19 and TRBJ1-1; perhaps TRBD1 as D (5 bases). Deletions cut 7 bases from V and 1 base from J, with 13 bases between. The germline gives CDR1 LNHDA, CDR2 SQIVND (reference sequence). The CDR3 loop spans 14 amino acids. As DNA, the CDR3 is TGTGCCAGTACCCCGGGGCGGCCGAACACTGAAGCTTTCTTT. It specifies CASTPGRPNTEAFF. Complete variable domain (other parts from reference TRBV19 and TRBJ1-1): DGGITQSPKYLFRKEGQNVTLSCEQNLNHDAMYWYRQDPGQGLRLIYYSQIVNDFQKGDIAEGYSVSREKKESFPLTVTSAQKNPTAFYLCASTPGRPNTEAFFGQGTRLTVV.

The CDR3 spells CASSQEGRLSSYNSPLHF. DNA of the CDR3: TGCGCCAGCAGCCAGGAGGGGCGCCTTAGCTCCTATAATTCACCCCTCCACTTT. V and J are TRBV4-1 and TRBJ1-6; possibly TRBD1 for D (5 bases). There are 18 residues in the CDR3. CDR1 and CDR2 from the germline V gene are MGHRA and YSYEKL. The V and J ends lost 3 bases and 0 bases respectively, with 15 bases between them.

This chain joins TRBV19 and TRBJ1-3; a possible D gene is TRBD1 (6 bases). V was clipped by 10 bases and J by 0 bases, with 13 bases between them. Germline-derived CDR1 and CDR2 are LNHDA and SQIVND (reference sequence). The CDR3 runs 14 residues. CDR3 region: CATRTDYSGNTIYF. As DNA, the CDR3 is TGTGCCACTCGGACAGACTACTCTGGAAACACCATATATTTT.

This clone appeared a single time. V gene TRBV5-1 combines with J gene TRBJ1-6; 7 nucleotides agree with TRBD1. The length of the CDR3 is 16 residues. The J segment lost 7 bases and the V segment lost 1 base, leaving 8 bases of the junction unmatched. Germline V gene sequence: CDR1 SGHRS, CDR2 YFSETQ. In nucleotides, the CDR3 is TGCGCCAGCAGCTTGATGACAGGGAACGCAAATTCACCCCTCCACTTT. Its protein product is CASSLMTGNANSPLHF.

The V and J genes are TRBV29-1 and TRBJ2-7; TRBD1 agrees at 10 bases. The V and J ends lost 2 bases and 6 bases, in that order; junction bases with no gene match: 4. This CDR3 is built from 13 residues. Germline V gene lookup returns CDR1 SQVTM and CDR2 ANQGSEA. CDR3 loop: CSVERDRGSEQYF. The CDR3 coding sequence is TGCAGCGTTGAACGGGACAGGGGTTCCGAGCAGTACTTC.

The CDR3 DNA is TGTGCCAGCAGCTTGGGCGGGGGAAGGGGGACGCAGTATTTT. It encodes CASSLGGGRGTQYF. The chain joins TRBV7-3 to TRBJ2-3, with D possibly matching TRBD2 (7 bases). In germline, CDR1 is SGHTA, CDR2 FQGTGA. CDR3 length: 14 amino acids. Deletions cut 3 bases from V and 9 bases from J, with 16 bases between.

This chain links TRBV19 with TRBJ2-2; 7 bases agree with TRBD1. After removal of 5 bases from V and 1 base from J, the junction contained 10 bases not matched to a gene. The CDR3 has 17 residues. Looked up from germline, CDR1 is LNHDA and CDR2 is SQIVND (reference sequence). The CDR3 DNA reads as TGTGCCAGTAGTCAACAGGGGTCGCGATTGAACACCGGGGAGCTGTTTTTT. Its protein product is CASSQQGSRLNTGELFF.

This chain joins TRBV20-1 and TRBJ2-7; TRBD1 aligns across 8 bases. Per germline, CDR1 DFQATT and CDR2 SNEGSKA (reference sequence). CDR3 length: 11 amino acids. The V and J ends lost 8 bases and 5 bases, in that order; junction bases with no gene match: 5. CDR3 sequence (DNA): TGCAGTCTCCAGGGGGCCCACGAGCAGTACTTC. Translating it yields CSLQGAHEQYF.

This chain links TRBV28 with TRBJ1-1; 7 bases line up with TRBD1. The CDR3 totals 14 residues. J gave up 1 base and V 7 bases, and 6 bases lay outside the gene matches. The germline V gene encodes CDR1 MDHEN and CDR2 SYDVKM. In nucleotides, the CDR3 is TGTGCCAGCAATCGAGGGACAGCGAACACTGAAGCTTTCTTT. It translates to CASNRGTANTEAFF. Looking up the rest from reference TRBV28 and TRBJ1-1 gives the full variable domain: DVKVTQSSRYLVKRTGEKVFLECVQDMDHENMFWYRQDPGLGLRLIYFSYDVKMKEKGDIPEGYSVSREKKERFSLILESASTNQTSMYLCASNRGTANTEAFFGQGTRLTVV.

This clone appeared a few times. The CDR3 region has the DNA TGTGCCAGCAGCTGGCAGTTACAGGCCAATCAGCCCCAGCATTTT. It codes for CASSWQLQANQPQHF. The chain links TRBV6-5 to TRBJ1-5; TRBD1 is a possible D gene (5 bases). In germline, CDR1 is MNHEY, CDR2 SVGAGI. The CDR3 loop spans 15 amino acids. V dropped 6 bases and J dropped 3 bases, with 15 bases sitting between them.

The sample holds one count of this clone. The rearrangement uses TRBV6-1 and TRBJ1-5; TRBD1 aligns across 7 bases. The CDR3 has 18 residues. The ends lost 2 bases at V and 0 bases at J; junction bases unmatched: 10. CDR1 and CDR2 (germline): MNHNS, SASEGT. For the CDR3, the DNA is TGTGCCAGCAGTGAAAGGGGGCAGGGGAAACATAGCAATCAGCCCCAGCATTTT. It is translated as CASSERGQGKHSNQPQHF.